The entry below gives a single T cell receptor (beta chain) sequence along with its context. The clone's antigen remains unknown. Base qualities are missing; no much larger clone stands one base away. CDR1 and CDR2, looked up from the germline V gene, are SGHRS and YFSETQ. Trimming takes 4 bases off V and 3 bases off J; junction bases not matched to a gene: 8. From the cysteine through the phenylalanine, the CDR3 covers 17 amino acids. Just the 51-base CDR3 DNA is kept, in frame starting at base 1. Donors were under 40 systemically healthy Caucasian individuals from Russia aged about 6 to 100 years. Each donor gave ten milliliters of peripheral blood, collected into EDTA-treated Vacutainer tubes. Ficoll-Paque density-gradient centrifugation was used to isolate PBMCs, with at least 7 million per sample. Trizol reagent was used to extract total RNA from PBMCs, with at least 6 micrograms per sample. The percentages of naive CD45RAhigh/CD27high T cells were determined by flow cytometry on a PBMC aliquot from every donor.

The data stem from a study of blood T cells in healthy people across ages (dated by TCRdb to 2014 to 2015). Concerning the study at large: In model experiments, template switching captured about one uniquely barcoded TCR beta cDNA molecule for every two T cells. To track age-related changes in TCR beta repertoire diversity, the study relied on deep sequencing normalized with unique cDNA molecular identifiers. For two donors (one aged 18 to 30 and one aged 80 or older), the study analyzed two additional independent replicas of 1 million unique cDNA reads from the same blood draw. The donors were split into four age groups: young (average 16 years), middle-aged (about 40), aged (roughly 60) and long-lived (under 85). The investigation overall reported the following: Estimates of total diversity based on one million sequenced T cells were considered lower bounds and underestimates. The CMV infection status of donors was not known, potentially confounding age-related changes in expanded clonotypes. Because profiling used bulk unsorted PBMCs, naive and antigen-experienced compartments could not be compared conclusively. Compared with the aged group, the long-lived group had more naive CD4+ T cells, fewer expanded clones and increased TCR diversity, suggesting age selection. The percentage of naive T cells measured by flow cytometry correlated strongly with observed TCR beta diversity. Observed TCR beta diversity per million T cells fell roughly linearly with age, and a significant reduction was already apparent by age approximately 41.

Library prep was done by 5' RACE. TCRdb shows the sequencer as Illumina HiSeq 2500. The second PCR ran for roughly 6 to 11 cycles and used a J-beta primer mix along with a sample-barcoded 5' primer. A unique molecular identifier was introduced onto each TCR beta cDNA molecule by a template-switch 5' adaptor carrying 12 random nucleotides. Each sample yielded at least 3 million CDR3-containing paired-end reads. All of the RNA was converted into first-strand cDNA using the Mint cDNA synthesis kit, with a TRBC-specific oligonucleotide serving as the primer. Following uracil-DNA glycosylase treatment, a first 18-cycle PCR with universal primers M1SS and BC2_uni_R was performed on all cDNA. Per the authors' processing: For normalization, 1 million high-quality reads, each with a distinct molecular identifier, were randomly selected from each sample. Reads sharing molecular identifiers were discarded rather than binned into consensus sequences. MiTCR, with a Q25 quality threshold and the strictest error-elimination algorithm, was used for CDR3 identification, clonotype clustering and error correction. A nonparametric unseen species model using Euler transformation provided a lower-bound estimate of total TCR beta diversity. The public sequencing data were trimmed at Q25 with fastp and processed into clonotypes with MiXCR by TCRdb, which kept only in-frame beta chains. CDR3 protein sequences are deduplicated, and each keeps its most common genes and DNA. TCRdb, not the original authors, processed these V and J calls. The sample table shows around 800,000 distinct CDR3 sequences, and approximately 24% are seen once. The ten largest account for 3% of the sample.

In addition, the sample was reused for a study of T cells of mothers and their children. The second source states: Nine systemically healthy Caucasian individuals served as donors, namely three mothers together with their six children. cDNA synthesis consumed the entire amount of extracted RNA, loaded at 1.5 ug RNA in each 15 ul reaction. Sample barcodes and 2-4 random nucleotides were added via the M1S primer in the second PCR. More than 8 million TCR beta CDR3 reads were obtained from each mother, and approximately 3 million reads were obtained from each child. In both related and unrelated pairs, thymic selection shapes the output of TCR recombination in a similar way, with inherited differences having only a minor effect. Normalized repertoire overlap in related mother-child pairs was always slightly higher than in unrelated mother-child pairs, but the difference was never significant. Persistent microchimeric T cell clones were not detected, at a sensitivity of approximately 98 clones per million clonotypes. The study used deep NGS to compare TCR beta repertoires of mothers and children, seeking features distinguishing related mother-child pairs from unrelated individuals. On average, the children were approximately 11 +/- 4 years old, while the mothers were roughly 40 +/- 4 years old. After adapter ligation with NEBNext reagents, the libraries were sequenced on Illumina HiSeq 2000 with 100+100 nt paired-end reads. To prevent cross-contamination, the mother and child libraries were prepared a month apart and were sequenced in separate runs. Each donor had between about 450,000 and 2,300,000 distinct TCR beta clonotypes identified. Naive TCR beta clonotypes were estimated from low-frequency clonotypes matched to each donor's FACS-determined naive share, without sorting.

This clonotype was sampled from a boy aged 10-17 years in good health. The chain is assembled from TRBV5-1 and TRBJ2-3; TRBD2 agrees with 13 junctional bases. The material sequenced was blood. The nucleotide sequence is given as TGCGCCAGCAGCGTAGAGTCGACTAGCGGGGGGACAGATACGCAGTATTTT. This encodes CASSVESTSGGTDTQYF.